This T cell receptor beta chain was recovered during a study of blood T cell repertoires in COVID-19. About the research overall: Sites across the United States, Italy and Spain contributed samples from acute and convalescent COVID-19.

Study processing details: Reference gene primer amplification gave nucleated cell count estimates. Only in-frame clones appear in the TCRdb table, and some are missing; sequencing was by immunoSEQ multiplex PCR. The DNA was the basis for D and trimming; V, J and clone size are from that table. This table holds roughly 240,000 clones, about 82% found once. Cohort placement rested on clinical history that participants reported themselves. All recovered Cohort 3 donors got two negative PCRs, got clearance, or saw symptom resolution. The material sequenced was PBMCs or T cells enriched from blood (not recorded which). The clonotype comes from a woman aged 50 to 60 who had recovered from COVID-19.

The CDR3 sequence is CASSYGGLTEAFF. The CDR3 DNA reads as TGTGCCAGCAGTTATGGGGGCCTCACTGAAGCTTTCTTT. The chain is built from TRBV27 and TRBJ1-1, with D tentatively TRBD1 (6 bases). The CDR3 length is 13 residues. Germline V gene data show CDR1 as MNHEY and CDR2 as SMNVEV (reference sequence). V was trimmed by 4 bases and J by 4 bases, leaving 10 bases between them.